Following are 20 T cell receptor beta chains from one sample sequenced in a study of blood T cell repertoires in COVID-19. TCRdb's copy holds only in-frame clones and misses some; the assay was immunoSEQ multiplex PCR. The sample includes more than 85,000 clones, roughly 80% seen only once; the top ten take more than 20%. The specimen sequenced was peripheral blood. Source of these receptors: a man older than 75 with active or convalescent COVID-19.

The rearrangement uses TRBV7-3 and TRBJ2-7; a possible D gene is TRBD2 (6 bases). Trimming took off 5 bases at V and 2 bases at J, with 16 bases between the two ends. Per the germline V gene, CDR1 is SGHTA and CDR2 is FQGTGA. The CDR3 runs to 15 residues. CDR3 protein: CASSPSGGVPYEQYF. The DNA of the CDR3 is TGTGCCAGCAGCCCCTCTGGCGGGGTACCCTACGAGCAGTACTTC.

This chain connects TRBV30 to TRBJ2-2; a possible D gene is TRBD2 (5 bases). The germline gives CDR1 GTSNPN, CDR2 SVGIG (reference sequence). CDR3 length: 15 residues. V lost 2 bases, J lost 4 bases, and 14 bases lay in between. The CDR3 coding sequence is TGTGCCTGGAGTCCAACTAGTTTCGGCACCGGGGAGCTGTTTTTT. The encoded protein is CAWSPTSFGTGELFF.

The rearrangement links TRBV24-1 to TRBJ2-1; D might be TRBD1 (6 bases). V was cut by 5 bases and J by 12 bases, with 16 bases left in between. CDR1 KGHDR and CDR2 SFDVKD come from the germline V gene. The CDR3 runs 13 residues. The CDR3 DNA sequence: TGTGCCACCAGTGCCGAAGCGAGGGGGAGGCAGTTCTTC. This translates into CATSAEARGRQFF.

The J gene is TRBJ2-3, the V gene TRBV5-5, with 7 bases fitting TRBD2. The J segment lost 5 bases and the V segment lost 0 bases, leaving 9 bases of the junction unmatched. Germline V gives CDR1 SGHKS, CDR2 YYEKEE (reference sequence). This CDR3 has 16 residues. CDR3 sequence reads: CASSLGLGAGRDTQYF. Here the CDR3 DNA reads TGTGCCAGCAGCTTGGGGTTGGGAGCGGGGAGAGATACGCAGTATTTT.

The chain has TRBV20-1 and TRBJ2-5; D unclear. This CDR3 is built from 11 residues. Per germline, CDR1 DFQATT and CDR2 SNEGSKA (reference sequence). Trimming shortened V by 4 bases and J by 2 bases, and 5 bases separated the two germline ends. CDR3 sequence reads: CSANSQETQYF. CDR3 nucleotides: TGCAGTGCTAACAGTCAAGAGACCCAGTACTTC.

This rearrangement joins TRBV6-5 to TRBJ1-5; a weak D match, TRBD1 (5 bases). CDR3 length: 13 amino acids. V was cut by 11 bases and J by 0 bases, with 11 bases left in between. Per germline, CDR1 MNHEY and CDR2 SVGAGI. CDR3 protein: CAASQGSNQPQHF. For the CDR3, the DNA is TGTGCCGCCTCCCAGGGTAGCAATCAGCCCCAGCATTTT.

The chain employs TRBV2 and TRBJ2-7, with 7 nucleotides matching TRBD1. Looked up from germline, CDR1 is SNHLY and CDR2 is FYNNEI. CDR3 length equals 15 residues. V dropped 8 bases and J dropped 3; count of bases not matched to a gene: 13. DNA for the CDR3: TGTGCCAGCGGAAACCGACAGGGCCTCCTCTACGAGCAGTACTTC. Amino acid sequence: CASGNRQGLLYEQYF.

This sequence joins TRBV30 and TRBJ1-5, with a weak D call TRBD1 (5 bases). Germline V lookup: CDR1 GTSNPN, CDR2 SVGIG (reference sequence). The ends were cut back, 5 bases at V and 6 bases at J, with 20 bases in the middle. CDR3 length: 15 amino acids. CDR3: CAWGKGAGDGQPQHF. The CDR3 DNA is TGTGCCTGGGGCAAGGGTGCGGGGGACGGTCAGCCCCAGCATTTT.

The chain recombines TRBV3-1 (or the pseudogene TRBV3-2) with TRBJ2-2, with 14 bases lining up with TRBD2. V was clipped by 4 bases and J by 7 bases; unmatched bases: 5. The germline V gene has CDR1 LGHDT and CDR2 YNNKEL (reference sequence). This CDR3 region has 16 residues. The CDR3 DNA reads as TGTGCCAGCAGCCCGGGACTAGCGGGAGTGGGCGGGGAGCTGTTTTTT. It yields the protein CASSPGLAGVGGELFF.

The chain joins TRBV28 to TRBJ2-1, with 9 bases that match TRBD1. The CDR3 spans 16 residues. Germline lookup yields CDR1 MDHEN and CDR2 SYDVKM. V lost 1 base and J lost 0; bases outside the gene matches: 1. CDR3 residues: CASSLLTGGSYNEQFF. The CDR3 DNA sequence: TGTGCCAGCAGTTTATTGACAGGGGGCTCCTACAATGAGCAGTTCTTC.

This chain links TRBV5-1 with TRBJ1-2, with D unresolved. CDR1 is SGHRS, CDR2 YFSETQ, per germline. The CDR3 sequence is 15 residues long. Trimming pared 0 bases from V and 4 bases from J, leaving 13 bases between. The CDR3 sequence: CASSLDLSGTYGYTF. CDR3 nucleotides: TGCGCCAGCAGCTTGGATTTGTCAGGAACCTATGGCTACACCTTC.

The chain recombines TRBV27 with TRBJ1-2, with D possibly matching TRBD1 (6 bases). In germline, CDR1 is MNHEY, CDR2 SMNVEV (reference sequence). The CDR3 spans 19 residues. V lost 1 base and J lost 1, with 22 bases in between. CDR3 nucleotide sequence: TGTGCCAGCAGTTTATACGTTCCGTCGACAGGTGGGGATAACTATGGCTACACCTTC. Protein product: CASSLYVPSTGGDNYGYTF.

This clone was seen only a few times. This chain connects TRBV29-1 to TRBJ2-5; 11 nucleotides agree with TRBD2. CDR3 length: 15 residues. Germline V gene data show CDR1 as SQVTM and CDR2 as ANQGSEA. J was trimmed by 5 bases and V by 1 base; bases with no gene match: 6. CDR3 amino acids: CSVEVTSGVGETQYF. CDR3 bases: TGCAGCGTTGAAGTGACTAGCGGGGTAGGGGAGACCCAGTACTTC. Together with reference TRBV29-1 and TRBJ2-5, the CDR3 gives the full variable domain: SAVISQKPSRDICQRGTSLTIQCQVDSQVTMMFWYRQQPGQSLTLIATANQGSEATYESGFVIDKFPISRPNLTFSTLTVSNMSPEDSSIYLCSVEVTSGVGETQYFGPGTRLLVL.

In this sample, this clone turned up many times. The rearrangement uses TRBV6-1 and TRBJ1-6, with D possibly TRBD1 on 5 matching bases. The CDR3 is made up of 17 amino acids. Germline V gene lookup returns CDR1 MNHNS and CDR2 SASEGT. The V end lost 4 bases, the J end lost 0 bases, and 13 bases lay between the germline ends. This CDR3 reads CASSVGIGGSYNSPLHF. CDR3 DNA: TGTGCCAGCAGTGTAGGTATCGGGGGCTCCTATAATTCACCCCTCCACTTT.

The chain has TRBV15 and TRBJ1-5, with 7 bases fitting TRBD1. CDR3 length: 14 amino acids. J lost 6 bases, V lost 6 bases, and 8 bases had no gene match. Germline values: CDR1 LNHNV, CDR2 YYDKDF (reference sequence). This CDR3 is CATRAQGFFQPQHF. DNA of the CDR3: TGTGCCACCAGGGCACAGGGGTTTTTTCAGCCCCAGCATTTT.

This chain uses TRBV10-3 with TRBJ2-1; a possible D gene is TRBD2 (5 bases). CDR1 is ENHRY, CDR2 SYGVKD, per germline. The V end was cut by 6 bases, the J end by 6 bases, with 18 bases between. This CDR3 is 15 amino acids long. In nucleotides, the CDR3 is TGTGCCATCAGACCAGGCCGGGAAGGGTTCAATGAGCAGTTCTTC. It is translated as CAIRPGREGFNEQFF.

This clone was detected only a few times. The chain links TRBV7-3 to TRBJ1-2, with a weak D call TRBD1 (6 bases). This CDR3 has 13 amino acids. Trimming shortened V by 5 bases and J by 6 bases, and 13 bases separated the two germline ends. Germline CDR1 SGHTA, CDR2 FQGTGA. The CDR3 region has the DNA TGTGCCAGCAGCACCGGACAGAGAGATGGCTACACCTTC. It encodes CASSTGQRDGYTF.

The CDR3 DNA sequence: TGTGCCAGCAGCCACCTGTGGGGTACGGGAATCAATGAGCAGTTCTTC. This gives the protein CASSHLWGTGINEQFF. The chain links TRBV27 to TRBJ2-1; TRBD2 might be the D (5 bases). Trimming cost V 6 bases and J 6 bases, with 21 bases left between them. CDR1 and CDR2 from the germline V gene are MNHEY and SMNVEV (reference sequence). The CDR3 spans 16 residues.

This clone was counted a single time. This chain joins TRBV12-3 or TRBV12-4 and TRBJ2-5; D remains unclear. The CDR3 is 13 amino acids. V shed 7 bases and J shed 4 bases, with 13 bases lying between them. CDR3 sequence reads: CASTSNLRETQYF. The CDR3 DNA reads as TGTGCCAGCACCTCAAATCTACGAGAGACCCAGTACTTC.

The chain is built from TRBV28 and TRBJ1-1; 9 nucleotides agree with TRBD1. CDR1 is MDHEN, CDR2 SYDVKM, per germline. This CDR3 region has 12 residues. V trimming: 6 bases; J trimming: 11 bases; junction bases outside the gene matches: 7. The CDR3 DNA reads TGTGCCAGCAGCCTAACAGGGGGCTCGGCTTTCTTT. Encoded protein: CASSLTGGSAFF.